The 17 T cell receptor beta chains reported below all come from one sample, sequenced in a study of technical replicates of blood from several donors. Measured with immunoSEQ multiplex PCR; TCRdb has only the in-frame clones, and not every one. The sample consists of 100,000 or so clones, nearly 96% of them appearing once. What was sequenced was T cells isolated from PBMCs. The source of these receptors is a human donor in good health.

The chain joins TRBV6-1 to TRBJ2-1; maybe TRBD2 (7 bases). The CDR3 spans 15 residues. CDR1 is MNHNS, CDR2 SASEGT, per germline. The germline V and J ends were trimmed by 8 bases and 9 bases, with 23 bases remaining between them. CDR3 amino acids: CASGGVGGAVSEQFF. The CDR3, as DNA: TGTGCCAGCGGAGGGGTAGGGGGGGCGGTGAGTGAGCAGTTCTTC.

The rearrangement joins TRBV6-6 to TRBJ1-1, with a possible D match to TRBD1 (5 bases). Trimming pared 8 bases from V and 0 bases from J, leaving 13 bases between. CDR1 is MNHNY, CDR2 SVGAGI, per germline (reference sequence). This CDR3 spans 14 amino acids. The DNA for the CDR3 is TGTGCCAGCGGGAAGACAGAATTGAACACTGAAGCTTTCTTT. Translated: CASGKTELNTEAFF.

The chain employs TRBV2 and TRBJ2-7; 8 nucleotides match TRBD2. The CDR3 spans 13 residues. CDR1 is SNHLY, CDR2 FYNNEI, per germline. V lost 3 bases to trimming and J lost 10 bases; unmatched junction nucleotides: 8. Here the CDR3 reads CASSDRPGGLQYF. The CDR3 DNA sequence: TGTGCCAGCAGTGATAGGCCGGGGGGGTTACAGTACTTC.

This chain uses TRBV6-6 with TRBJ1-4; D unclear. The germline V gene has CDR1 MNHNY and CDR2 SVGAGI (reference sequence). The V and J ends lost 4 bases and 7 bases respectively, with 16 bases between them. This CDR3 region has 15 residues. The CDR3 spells CASSLNPGLGEKLFF. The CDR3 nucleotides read TGTGCCAGCAGTTTAAATCCGGGGTTGGGTGAAAAACTGTTTTTT.

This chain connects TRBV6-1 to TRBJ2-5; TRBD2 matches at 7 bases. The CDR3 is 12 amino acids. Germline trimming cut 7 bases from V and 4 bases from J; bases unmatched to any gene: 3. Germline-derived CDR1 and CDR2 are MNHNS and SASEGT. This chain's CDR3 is CASTLAGETQYF. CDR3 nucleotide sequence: TGTGCCAGCACTTTAGCGGGAGAGACCCAGTACTTC.

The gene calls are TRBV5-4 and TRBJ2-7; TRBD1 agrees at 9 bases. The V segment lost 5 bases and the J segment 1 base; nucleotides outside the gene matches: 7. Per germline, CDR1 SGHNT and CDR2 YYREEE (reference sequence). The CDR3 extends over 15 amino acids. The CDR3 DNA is TGTGCCAGCAGTATGGGACAGGGTATATCCTACGAGCAGTACTTC. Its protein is CASSMGQGISYEQYF.

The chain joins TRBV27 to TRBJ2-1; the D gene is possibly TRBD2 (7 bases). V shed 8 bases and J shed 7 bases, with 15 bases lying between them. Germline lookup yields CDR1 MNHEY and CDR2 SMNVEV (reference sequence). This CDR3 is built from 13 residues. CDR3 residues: CASQGGGWNEQFF. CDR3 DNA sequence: TGTGCCAGCCAGGGAGGGGGGTGGAATGAGCAGTTCTTC.

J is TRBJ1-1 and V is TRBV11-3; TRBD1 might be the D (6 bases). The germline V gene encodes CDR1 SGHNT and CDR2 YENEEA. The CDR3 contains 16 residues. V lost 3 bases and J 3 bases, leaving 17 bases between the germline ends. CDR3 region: CASSLGVYAGDTEAFF. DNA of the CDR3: TGTGCCAGCAGCTTGGGTGTGTACGCAGGGGACACTGAAGCTTTCTTT. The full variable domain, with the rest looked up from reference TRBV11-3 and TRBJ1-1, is EAGVVQSPRYKIIEKKQPVAFWCNPISGHNTLYWYLQNLGQGPELLIRYENEEAVDDSQLPKDRFSAERLKGVDSTLKIQPAELGDSAVYLCASSLGVYAGDTEAFFGQGTRLTVV.

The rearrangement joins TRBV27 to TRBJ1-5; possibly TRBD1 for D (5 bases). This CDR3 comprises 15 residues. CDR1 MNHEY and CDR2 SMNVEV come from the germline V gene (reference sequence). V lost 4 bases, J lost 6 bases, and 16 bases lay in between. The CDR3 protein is CASSSGTAGRQPQHF. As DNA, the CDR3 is TGTGCCAGCAGTTCCGGGACTGCGGGGCGTCAGCCCCAGCATTTT.

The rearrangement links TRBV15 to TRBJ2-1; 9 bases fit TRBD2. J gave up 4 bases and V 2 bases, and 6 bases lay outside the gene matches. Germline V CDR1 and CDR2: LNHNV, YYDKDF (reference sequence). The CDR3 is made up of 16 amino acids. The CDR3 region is CATSRPLAGPYNEQFF. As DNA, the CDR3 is TGTGCCACCAGCAGACCACTAGCGGGCCCGTACAATGAGCAGTTCTTC.

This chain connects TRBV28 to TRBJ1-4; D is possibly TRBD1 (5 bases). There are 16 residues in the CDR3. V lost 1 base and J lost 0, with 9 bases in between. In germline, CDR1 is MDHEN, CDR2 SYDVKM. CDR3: CASSLYRGATNEKLFF. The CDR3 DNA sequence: TGTGCCAGCAGTTTATATAGGGGCGCAACTAATGAAAAACTGTTTTTT.

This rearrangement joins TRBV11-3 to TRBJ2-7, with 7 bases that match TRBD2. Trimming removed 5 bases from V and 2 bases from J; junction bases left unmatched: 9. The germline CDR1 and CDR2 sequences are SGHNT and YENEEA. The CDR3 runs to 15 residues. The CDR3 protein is CASSRGTGGTYEQYF. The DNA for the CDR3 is TGTGCCAGCAGCAGAGGCACGGGGGGTACCTACGAGCAGTACTTC. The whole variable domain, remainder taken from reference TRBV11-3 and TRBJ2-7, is EAGVVQSPRYKIIEKKQPVAFWCNPISGHNTLYWYLQNLGQGPELLIRYENEEAVDDSQLPKDRFSAERLKGVDSTLKIQPAELGDSAVYLCASSRGTGGTYEQYFGPGTRLTVT.

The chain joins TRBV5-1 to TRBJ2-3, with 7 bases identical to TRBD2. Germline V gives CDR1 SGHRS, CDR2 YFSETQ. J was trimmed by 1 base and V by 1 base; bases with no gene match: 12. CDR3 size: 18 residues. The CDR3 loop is CASSLSGGAGRGTDTQYF. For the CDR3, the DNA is TGCGCCAGCAGCTTGTCAGGCGGAGCGGGACGGGGCACAGATACGCAGTATTTT.

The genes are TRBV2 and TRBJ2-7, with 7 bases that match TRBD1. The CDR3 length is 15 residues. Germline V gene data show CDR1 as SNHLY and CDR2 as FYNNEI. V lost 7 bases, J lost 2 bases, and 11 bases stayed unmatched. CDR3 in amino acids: CASKETGTVTYEQYF. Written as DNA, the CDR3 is TGTGCCAGCAAGGAAACCGGGACAGTAACCTACGAGCAGTACTTC. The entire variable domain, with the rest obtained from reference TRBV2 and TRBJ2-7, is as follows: EPEVTQTPSHQVTQMGQEVILRCVPISNHLYFYWYRQILGQKVEFLVSFYNNEISEKSEIFDDQFSVERPDGSNFTLKIRSTKLEDSAMYFCASKETGTVTYEQYFGPGTRLTVT.

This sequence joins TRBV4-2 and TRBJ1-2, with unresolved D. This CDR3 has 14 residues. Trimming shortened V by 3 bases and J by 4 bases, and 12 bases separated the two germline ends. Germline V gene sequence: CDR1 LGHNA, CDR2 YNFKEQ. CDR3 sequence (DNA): TGTGCCAGCAGCCAGGCGGGCAGCGGCTATGGCTACACCTTC. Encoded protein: CASSQAGSGYGYTF.

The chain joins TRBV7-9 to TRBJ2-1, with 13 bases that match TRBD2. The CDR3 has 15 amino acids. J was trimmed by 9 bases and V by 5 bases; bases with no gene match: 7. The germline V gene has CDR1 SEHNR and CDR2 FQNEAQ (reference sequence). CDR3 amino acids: CASSRTSGGSGEQFF. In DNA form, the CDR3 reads TGTGCCAGCAGCCGGACTAGCGGGGGTTCCGGTGAGCAGTTCTTC.

The CDR3 sequence is CASSLRDGYYGYTF. The CDR3, as DNA: TGTGCCAGCAGTTTGCGGGACGGCTACTATGGCTACACCTTC. This chain links TRBV28 with TRBJ1-2, with D possibly TRBD1 on 5 matching bases. Germline CDR1 and CDR2: MDHEN and SYDVKM. The CDR3 totals 14 residues. The germline V and J ends were trimmed by 3 bases and 3 bases, with 11 bases remaining between them.